This is a list of T cell receptor beta chains from one sample in a study of shared clonotypes between healthy human individuals. Only in-frame clones appear in the TCRdb table, and some are missing; sequencing was by immunoSEQ multiplex PCR. The data show about 1.5 million clones, 95% to 99% seen once. The source material was naive CD4+ T cells sorted from blood. Receptors were obtained from a man in his thirties or forties in good health. Both conserved end residues are part of each CDR3. The D gene is left open where the match is weak. Clone size is stated in some rows and not others, as once, few, many or a class when expanded.

J gene | D gene | CDR3 length | clone size | V gene | CDR3 DNA | CDR3 protein
TRBJ2-7 | TRBD2 | 14 | - | TRBV7-3 | TGTGCCAGCAGGCCACTAGCGGCCGTATACGAGCAGTACTTC | CASRPLAAVYEQYF
TRBJ1-2 | - | 14 | - | TRBV15 | TGTGCCACCAGCAGGAGGGACGGGGACTATGGCTACACCTTC | CATSRRDGDYGYTF
TRBJ2-1 | - | 14 | - | TRBV2 | TGTGCCAGCAGTTTCCTCCCTGAGGGCAATGAGCAGTTCTTC | CASSFLPEGNEQFF
TRBJ1-2 | TRBD1 | 16 | - | TRBV18 | TGTGCCAGCTCATCTACCGGGACAGGAATTCGCTATGGCTACACCTTC | CASSSTGTGIRYGYTF
TRBJ2-3 | TRBD1 | 14 | - | TRBV14 | TGTGCCAGCAGCCTACAGGGGGTCACAGATACGCAGTATTTT | CASSLQGVTDTQYF
TRBJ1-2 | - | 13 | - | TRBV28 | TGTGCCAGCAGTCCTGGACAGACATATGGCTACACCTTC | CASSPGQTYGYTF
TRBJ2-2 | TRBD1 | 13 | - | TRBV29-1 | TGCAGCGTCCGGGACAGCAACACCGGGGAGCTGTTTTTT | CSVRDSNTGELFF
TRBJ2-1 | - | 17 | - | TRBV5-1 | TGCGCCAGCAGCTGGGCATCGGGAGTTACTAGCTACAATGAGCAGTTCTTC | CASSWASGVTSYNEQFF
TRBJ2-2 | - | 15 | - | TRBV18 | TGTGCCAGCTCACCCATTCTTACAGACACCGGGGAGCTGTTTTTT | CASSPILTDTGELFF
TRBJ2-5 | - | 12 | - | TRBV30 | TGTGCCTGGACGGCCCGGCGGGAGACCCAGTACTTC | CAWTARRETQYF
TRBJ1-5 | - | 13 | - | TRBV15 | TGTGCCACCAGCAGGGCCCTCAATCAGCCCCAGCATTTT | CATSRALNQPQHF
TRBJ1-1 | TRBD1 | 13 | - | TRBV5-6 | TGTGCCAGCAGCCTGACAGGGAAACCTGAAGCTTTCTTT | CASSLTGKPEAFF
TRBJ1-1 | - | 11 | - | TRBV20-1 | TGCAGTGCTACCATACGGACTGAAGCTTTCTTT | CSATIRTEAFF
TRBJ1-1 | - | 13 | - | TRBV18 | TGTGCCAGCACGCTAGGGGTGAACACTGAAGCTTTCTTT | CASTLGVNTEAFF
TRBJ1-1 | - | 13 | - | TRBV28 | TGTGCCAGCAGTTTACCAGTGAACACTGAAGCTTTCTTT | CASSLPVNTEAFF
TRBJ2-1 | - | 12 | once | TRBV6-4 | TGTGCCAGCAAGAAGGGACCATATGAGCAGTTCTTC | CASKKGPYEQFF
TRBJ1-5 | TRBD1 | 14 | - | TRBV6-1 | TGTGCCAGCAGTGTACAGGGGGCCAATCAGCCCCAGCATTTT | CASSVQGANQPQHF
TRBJ2-1 | - | 14 | - | TRBV5-1 | TGCGCCAGCAGCCGGGGCCTGGGGTCCACGGAGCAGTTCTTC | CASSRGLGSTEQFF
TRBJ2-3 | - | 15 | - | TRBV4-1 | TGCGCCAGCAGCCAAGGACAGGACCCCACAGATACGCAGTATTTT | CASSQGQDPTDTQYF
TRBJ2-2 | - | 16 | - | TRBV7-2 | TGTGCCAGCAGCCGCCACATGACCGCGAACACCGGGGAGCTGTTTTTT | CASSRHMTANTGELFF
TRBJ1-4 | - | 13 | - | TRBV14 | TGTGCCAGCAGCCAGTTACTTAGTGAAAAACTGTTTTTT | CASSQLLSEKLFF
TRBJ2-1 | TRBD2 | 15 | - | TRBV18 | TGTGCCAGCCGATTAGCGGGAGAAGTCTACAATGAGCAGTTCTTC | CASRLAGEVYNEQFF
TRBJ2-1 | TRBD2 | 14 | - | TRBV4-3 | TGCGCCAGCAGCATGCCTAGCGGGAGTCATGAGCAGTTCTTC | CASSMPSGSHEQFF
TRBJ2-7 | - | 14 | once | TRBV2 | TGTGCCAGCAGTGAAGTGGGGTATCCCTACGAGCAGTACTTC | CASSEVGYPYEQYF
TRBJ2-7 | - | 15 | once | TRBV4-3 | TGCGCCAGCAGCCAAGGATTTCAGGGGAGCTACGAGCAGTACTTC | CASSQGFQGSYEQYF
TRBJ2-7 | - | 14 | - | TRBV11-2 | TGTGCCAGCAGCGCCCGGTTGGAACCCTACGAGCAGTACTTC | CASSARLEPYEQYF
TRBJ1-1 | - | 13 | - | TRBV7-3 | TGTGCCAGCAGCTCGGGGGCCCAGACTGAAGCTTTCTTT | CASSSGAQTEAFF
TRBJ1-3 | TRBD1 | 15 | - | TRBV5-6 | TGTGCCAGCAGCCACCGACAGGGTGCTGGAAACACCATATATTTT | CASSHRQGAGNTIYF
TRBJ2-7 | TRBD2 | 19 | - | TRBV7-8 | TGTGCCAGCAGCTCAAGGGTATTTAGCGGACTAGCGGGAGGCAGCGAGCAGTACTTC | CASSSRVFSGLAGGSEQYF
TRBJ2-5 | TRBD1 | 14 | once | TRBV5-1 | TGCGCCAGCAGCGACCCACAGGGGGCAAAGACCCAGTACTTC | CASSDPQGAKTQYF